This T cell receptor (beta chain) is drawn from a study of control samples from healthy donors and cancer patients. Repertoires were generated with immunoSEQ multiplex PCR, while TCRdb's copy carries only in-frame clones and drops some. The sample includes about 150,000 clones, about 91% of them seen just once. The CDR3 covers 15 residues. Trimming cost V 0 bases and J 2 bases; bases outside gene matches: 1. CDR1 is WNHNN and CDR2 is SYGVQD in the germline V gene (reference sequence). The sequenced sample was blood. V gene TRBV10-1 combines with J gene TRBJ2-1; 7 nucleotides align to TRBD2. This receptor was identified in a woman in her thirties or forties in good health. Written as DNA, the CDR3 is TGCGCCAGCAGTGAGTCGGGGGGGGCCTACAATGAGCAGTTCTTC. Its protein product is CASSESGGAYNEQFF.